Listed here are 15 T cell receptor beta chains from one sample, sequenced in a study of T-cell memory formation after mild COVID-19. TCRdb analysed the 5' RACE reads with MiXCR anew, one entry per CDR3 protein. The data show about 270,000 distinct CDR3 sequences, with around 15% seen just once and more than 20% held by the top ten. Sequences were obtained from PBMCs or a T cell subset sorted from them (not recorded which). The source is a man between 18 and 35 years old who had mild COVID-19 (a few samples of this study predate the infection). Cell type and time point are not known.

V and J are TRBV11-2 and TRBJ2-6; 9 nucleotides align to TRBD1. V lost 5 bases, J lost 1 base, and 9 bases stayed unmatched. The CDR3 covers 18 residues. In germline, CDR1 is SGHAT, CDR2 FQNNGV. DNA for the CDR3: TGTGCCAGCAGCAAAGGGACAGGGACAAAATCTGGGGCCAACGTCCTGACTTTC. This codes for CASSKGTGTKSGANVLTF.

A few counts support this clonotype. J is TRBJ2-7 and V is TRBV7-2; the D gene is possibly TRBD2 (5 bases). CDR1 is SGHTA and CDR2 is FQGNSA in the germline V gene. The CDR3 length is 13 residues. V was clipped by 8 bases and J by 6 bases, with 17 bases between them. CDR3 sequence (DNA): TGTGCCAGCGGCCCGGACTTGTGGGGCGAGCAGTACGTC. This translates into CASGPDLWGEQYV.

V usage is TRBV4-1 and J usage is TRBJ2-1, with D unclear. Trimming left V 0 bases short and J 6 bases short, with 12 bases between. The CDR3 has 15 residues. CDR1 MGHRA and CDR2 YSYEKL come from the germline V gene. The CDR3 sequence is CASSQERLGSNEQFF. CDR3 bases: TGCGCCAGCAGCCAAGAGAGATTGGGGTCCAATGAGCAGTTCTTC.

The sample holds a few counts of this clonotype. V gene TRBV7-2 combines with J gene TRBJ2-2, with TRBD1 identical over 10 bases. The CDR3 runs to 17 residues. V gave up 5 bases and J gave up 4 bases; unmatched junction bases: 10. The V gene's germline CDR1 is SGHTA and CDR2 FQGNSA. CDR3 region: CASSPEAGTGATGELFF. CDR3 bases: TGTGCCAGCAGCCCGGAAGCCGGGACAGGGGCCACCGGGGAGCTGTTTTTT.

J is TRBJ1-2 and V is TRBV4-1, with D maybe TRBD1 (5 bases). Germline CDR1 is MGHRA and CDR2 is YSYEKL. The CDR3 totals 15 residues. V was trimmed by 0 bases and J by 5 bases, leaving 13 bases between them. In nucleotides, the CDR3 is TGCGCCAGCAGCCAAGAGCGGGGACTTCTATATGGCTACACCTTC. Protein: CASSQERGLLYGYTF.

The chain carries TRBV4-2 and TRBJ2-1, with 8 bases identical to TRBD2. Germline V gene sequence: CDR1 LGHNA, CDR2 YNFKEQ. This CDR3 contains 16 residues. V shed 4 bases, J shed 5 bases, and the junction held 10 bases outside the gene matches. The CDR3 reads CASSLSPGLDHNEQFF. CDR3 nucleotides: TGTGCCAGCAGCCTCTCCCCGGGACTAGACCACAATGAGCAGTTCTTC.

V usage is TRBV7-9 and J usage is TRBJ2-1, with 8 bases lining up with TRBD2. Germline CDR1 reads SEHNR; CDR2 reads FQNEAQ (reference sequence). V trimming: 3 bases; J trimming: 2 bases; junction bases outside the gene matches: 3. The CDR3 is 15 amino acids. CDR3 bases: TGTGCCAGCAGCTTCCGCGGGGGGCCCTACAATGAGCAGTTCTTC. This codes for CASSFRGGPYNEQFF.

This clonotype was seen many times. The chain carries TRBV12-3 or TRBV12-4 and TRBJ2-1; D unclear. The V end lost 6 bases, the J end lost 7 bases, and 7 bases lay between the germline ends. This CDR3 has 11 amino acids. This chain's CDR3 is CASRRVNEQFF. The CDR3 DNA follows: TGTGCCAGCAGACGGGTAAATGAGCAGTTCTTC.

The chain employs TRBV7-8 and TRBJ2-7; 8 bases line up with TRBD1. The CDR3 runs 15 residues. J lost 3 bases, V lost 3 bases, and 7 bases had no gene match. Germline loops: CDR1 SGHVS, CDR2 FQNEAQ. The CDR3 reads CASSFRTGSDYEQYV. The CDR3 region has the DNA TGTGCCAGCAGCTTCCGGACAGGGAGTGACTACGAGCAGTACGTC.

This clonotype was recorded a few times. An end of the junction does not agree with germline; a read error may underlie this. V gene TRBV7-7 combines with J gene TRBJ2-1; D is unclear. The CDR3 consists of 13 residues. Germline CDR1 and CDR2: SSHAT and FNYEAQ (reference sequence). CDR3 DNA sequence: TGTGCTAGCAGCTTAGAAGGAGTTGGTGAGCAGTTCTTC. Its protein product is CASSLEGVGEQFF.

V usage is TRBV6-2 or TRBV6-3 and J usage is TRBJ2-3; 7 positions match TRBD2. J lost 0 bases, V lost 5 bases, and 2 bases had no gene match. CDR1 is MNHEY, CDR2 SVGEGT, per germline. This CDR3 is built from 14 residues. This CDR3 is CASSSGASTDTQYF. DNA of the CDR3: TGTGCCAGCAGTAGCGGGGCTAGCACAGATACGCAGTATTTT.

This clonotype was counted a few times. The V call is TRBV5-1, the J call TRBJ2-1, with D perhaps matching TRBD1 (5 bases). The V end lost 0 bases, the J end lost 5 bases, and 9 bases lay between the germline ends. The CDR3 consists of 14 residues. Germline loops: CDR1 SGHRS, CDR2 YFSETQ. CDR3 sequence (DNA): TGCGCCAGCAGCTTGGGTGACAGCAACAATGAGCAGTTCTTC. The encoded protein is CASSLGDSNNEQFF. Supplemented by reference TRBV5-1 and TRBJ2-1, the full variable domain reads KAGVTQTPRYLIKTRGQQVTLSCSPISGHRSVSWYQQTPGQGLQFLFEYFSETQRNKGNFPGRFSGRQFSNSRSEMNVSTLELGDSALYLCASSLGDSNNEQFFGPGTRLTVL.

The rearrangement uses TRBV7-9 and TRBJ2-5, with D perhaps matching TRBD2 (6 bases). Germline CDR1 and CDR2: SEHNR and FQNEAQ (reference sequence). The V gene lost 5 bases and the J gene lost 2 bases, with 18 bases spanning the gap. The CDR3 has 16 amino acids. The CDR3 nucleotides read TGTGCCAGCAGCCCACGCGGGACGCGGTGGCAAGAGACCCAGTACTTC. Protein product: CASSPRGTRWQETQYF.

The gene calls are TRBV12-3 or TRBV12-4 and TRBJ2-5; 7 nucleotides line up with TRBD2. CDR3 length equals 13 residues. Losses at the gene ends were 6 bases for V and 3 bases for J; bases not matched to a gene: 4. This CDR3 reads CASSSLAEETQYF. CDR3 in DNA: TGTGCCAGCAGCTCGCTAGCGGAAGAGACCCAGTACTTC.

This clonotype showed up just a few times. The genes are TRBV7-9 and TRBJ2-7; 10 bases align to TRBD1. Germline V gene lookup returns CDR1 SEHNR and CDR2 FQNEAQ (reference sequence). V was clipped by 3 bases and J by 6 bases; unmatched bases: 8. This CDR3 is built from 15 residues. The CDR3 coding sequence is TGTGCCAGCAGCTTTTGGGGACAGGGGCGGATCGAGCAGTACTTC. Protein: CASSFWGQGRIEQYF.